Below, one TCR beta chain is given with its context. These data originate in a study of blood T cell repertoires in COVID-19. Between the trimmed V and J ends, which lost 4 bases and 2 bases, there was a span of 9 bases. The CDR3 is 13 residues long. Germline CDR1 SGHNT, CDR2 YYREEE (reference sequence). Seattle's enrolled individuals joined amid active infection and were then monitored longitudinally. Source study methods: Researchers report that nucleated cell counts were estimated from reference gene primer amplification. Clones were read by immunoSEQ multiplex PCR, and TCRdb kept only the in-frame ones, dropping some. V, J and clone size derive from that table, while D and trimming were established from the DNA sequence. The sample gives about 200,000 clones, more than 70% of which show up once; roughly 19% is in the top ten.

Sequenced material: peripheral blood. The clonotype was recovered from a man in his fifties or sixties with COVID-19, enrolled during active disease. The rearrangement joins TRBV5-4 to TRBJ1-2, with D possibly being TRBD1 (5 bases). This CDR3 is CASSPGGNYGYTF. The DNA of the CDR3 is TGTGCCAGCAGCCCCGGGGGAAACTATGGCTACACCTTC.